This paragraph reports one T cell receptor (beta chain). The sample belongs to a study of T cell changes during pregnancy in multiple sclerosis. V was shortened by 2 bases and J by 6 bases, with 17 bases between the two germline ends. The CDR3 runs to 15 residues. CDR1 SGHRS and CDR2 YFSETQ come from the germline V gene. Sequencing was performed with immunoSEQ multiplex PCR; in TCRdb, only in-frame clones are kept and a portion is missing. This table holds around 62,000 clones, around 89% found once. Sequencing was performed on peripheral blood, taken in the first trimester of pregnancy. The source of this sequence is a female donor with multiple sclerosis, enrolled in a pregnancy study. The V call is TRBV5-1, the J call TRBJ1-2, with D tentatively TRBD1 (5 bases). The CDR3 region has the DNA TGCGCCAGCAGCTTCTCTGTCGGGGGTGAGGATGGCTACACCTTC. Its protein product is CASSFSVGGEDGYTF.